The 6 T cell receptor beta chains below were found in one sample sequenced in a study of OX40 agonist ivuxolimab in advanced cancers. Libraries were prepared by immunoSEQ multiplex PCR; TCRdb keeps only in-frame clonotypes and omits some of them. The table records 70,000 to 95,000 clones, 86% of them present only once. The starting material was CD4+ or CD8+ T cells sorted from blood, obtained in a trial of the OX40 agonist ivuxolimab. The receptor set was obtained from an adult with an advanced solid tumor such as melanoma, head and neck, liver or kidney cancer.

The chain carries TRBV6-6 and TRBJ1-6; no reliable D call. V shed 2 bases and J shed 7 bases, with 12 bases lying between them. Germline loops: CDR1 MNHNY, CDR2 SVGAGI (reference sequence). The CDR3 runs to 15 residues. The CDR3: CASSYRALGNSPLHF. CDR3 DNA: TGTGCCAGCAGTTACAGGGCCCTAGGAAATTCACCCCTCCACTTT.

This clone was detected a few times. The chain joins TRBV5-6 to TRBJ2-1; D is unclear. Trimming took 4 bases from V and 5 from J, leaving 19 bases between them. Germline V gives CDR1 SGHDT, CDR2 YYEEEE. The CDR3 has 16 amino acids. The CDR3 region has the DNA TGTGCCAGCAGCAATGCCTTCATAGGTGACGACAATGAGCAGTTCTTC. Amino acid sequence: CASSNAFIGDDNEQFF.

As concerns this clone: Other DNA sequences from this sample encode an identical CDR3 as well. The V call is TRBV5-4, the J call TRBJ2-3; D is undetermined. V lost 0 bases to trimming and J lost 1 base, with 3 bases between them. The CDR3 runs to 13 residues. CDR1 is SGHNT, CDR2 YYREEE, per germline (reference sequence). As DNA, the CDR3 is TGTGCCAGCAGCTTGGGAGGCACAGATACGCAGTATTTT. This codes for CASSLGGTDTQYF.

The rearrangement joins TRBV27 to TRBJ2-2; no reliable D call. In germline, CDR1 is MNHEY, CDR2 SMNVEV (reference sequence). The CDR3 is 14 residues long. Trimming removed 5 bases from V and 2 bases from J, with 9 bases in between. The DNA of the CDR3 is TGTGCCAGCAGTGCAGGAGTTAACACCGGGGAGCTGTTTTTT. It yields the protein CASSAGVNTGELFF.

The sample holds a few counts of this clone. This sequence joins TRBV11-3 and TRBJ1-2, with 7 nucleotides matching TRBD1. The CDR3 length is 13 residues. Germline assignment: CDR1 SGHNT and CDR2 YENEEA. Losses at the gene ends were 1 base for V and 6 bases for J; bases not matched to a gene: 2. Here the CDR3 DNA reads TGTGCCAGCAGCTTAGGGACAGGAGATGGCTACACCTTC. Translated: CASSLGTGDGYTF.

This sequence joins TRBV2 and TRBJ2-5, with D possibly being TRBD1 or TRBD2 (5 bases each). The CDR3 is 14 amino acids. Germline V gene lookup returns CDR1 SNHLY and CDR2 FYNNEI. V was clipped by 1 base and J by 2 bases, with 8 bases between them. The CDR3 DNA follows: TGTGCCAGCAGTGAAGTGAGGGGACAAGAGACCCAGTACTTC. It translates to CASSEVRGQETQYF.